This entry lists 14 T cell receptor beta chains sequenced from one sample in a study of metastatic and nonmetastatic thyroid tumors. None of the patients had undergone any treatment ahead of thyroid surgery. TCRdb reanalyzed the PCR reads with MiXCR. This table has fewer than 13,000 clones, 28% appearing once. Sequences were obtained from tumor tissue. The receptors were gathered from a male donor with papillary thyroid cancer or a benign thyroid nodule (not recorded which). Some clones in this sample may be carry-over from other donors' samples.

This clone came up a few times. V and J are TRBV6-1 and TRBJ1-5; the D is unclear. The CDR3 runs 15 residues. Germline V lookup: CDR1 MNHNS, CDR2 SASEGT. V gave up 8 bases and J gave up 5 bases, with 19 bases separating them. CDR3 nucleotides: TGTGCCAGCTCACACCGCGGGGAGGGCCATCAGCCCCAGCATTTT. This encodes CASSHRGEGHQPQHF.

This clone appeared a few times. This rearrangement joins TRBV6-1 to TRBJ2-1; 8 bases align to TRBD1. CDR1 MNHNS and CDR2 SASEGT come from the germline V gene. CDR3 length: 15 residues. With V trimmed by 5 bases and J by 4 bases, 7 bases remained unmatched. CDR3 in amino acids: CASSFGTGEYNEQFF. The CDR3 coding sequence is TGTGCCAGCAGTTTCGGGACAGGAGAATACAATGAGCAGTTCTTC.

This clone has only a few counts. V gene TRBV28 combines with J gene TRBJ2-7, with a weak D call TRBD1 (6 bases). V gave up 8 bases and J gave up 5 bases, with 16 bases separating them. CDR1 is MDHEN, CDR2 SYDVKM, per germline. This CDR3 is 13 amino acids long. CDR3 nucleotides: TGTGCCAGCCGACCGGGACAAATGAACGAGCAGTACTTC. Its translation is CASRPGQMNEQYF.

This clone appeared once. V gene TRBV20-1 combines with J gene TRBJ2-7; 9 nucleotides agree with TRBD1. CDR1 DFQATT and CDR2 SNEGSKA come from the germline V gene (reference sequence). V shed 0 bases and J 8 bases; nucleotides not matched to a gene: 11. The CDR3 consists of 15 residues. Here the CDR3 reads CSARDSGTGSSKQYF. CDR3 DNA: TGCAGTGCTAGAGACTCCGGGACAGGGTCATCCAAGCAGTACTTC.

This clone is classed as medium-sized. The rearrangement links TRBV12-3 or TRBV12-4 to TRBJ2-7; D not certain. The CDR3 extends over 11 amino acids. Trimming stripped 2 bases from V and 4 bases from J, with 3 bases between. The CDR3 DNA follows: TGTGCCAGCAGTTTAATGTACGAGCAGTACTTC. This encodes CASSLMYEQYF.

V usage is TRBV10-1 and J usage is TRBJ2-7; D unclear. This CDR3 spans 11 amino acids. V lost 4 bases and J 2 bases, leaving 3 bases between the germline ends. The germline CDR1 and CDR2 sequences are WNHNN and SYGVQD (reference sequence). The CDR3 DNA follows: TGCGCCAGCAGTGCGACCTACGAGCAGTACTTC. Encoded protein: CASSATYEQYF.

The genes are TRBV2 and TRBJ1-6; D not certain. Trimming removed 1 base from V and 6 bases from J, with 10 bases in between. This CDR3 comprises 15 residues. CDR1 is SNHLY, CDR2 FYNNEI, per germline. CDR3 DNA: TGTGCCAGCAGTGAAGAGGCGGCACCTAATTCACCCCTCCACTTT. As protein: CASSEEAAPNSPLHF. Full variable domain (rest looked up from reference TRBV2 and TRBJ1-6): EPEVTQTPSHQVTQMGQEVILRCVPISNHLYFYWYRQILGQKVEFLVSFYNNEISEKSEIFDDQFSVERPDGSNFTLKIRSTKLEDSAMYFCASSEEAAPNSPLHFGNGTRLTVT.

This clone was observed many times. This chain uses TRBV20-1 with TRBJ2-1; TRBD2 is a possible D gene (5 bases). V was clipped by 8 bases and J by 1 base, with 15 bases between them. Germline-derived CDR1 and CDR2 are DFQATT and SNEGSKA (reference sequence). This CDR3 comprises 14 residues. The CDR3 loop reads CSLTKADSYNEQFF. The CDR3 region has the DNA TGCAGTCTCACAAAAGCGGATTCCTACAATGAGCAGTTCTTC.

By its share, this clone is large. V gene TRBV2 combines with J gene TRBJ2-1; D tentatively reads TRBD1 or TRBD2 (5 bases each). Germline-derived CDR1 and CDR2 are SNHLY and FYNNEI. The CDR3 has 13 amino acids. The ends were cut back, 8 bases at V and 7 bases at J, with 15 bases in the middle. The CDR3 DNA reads TGTGCCAGCCTCAGGGACCCTAGGAATGAGCAGTTCTTC. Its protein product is CASLRDPRNEQFF.

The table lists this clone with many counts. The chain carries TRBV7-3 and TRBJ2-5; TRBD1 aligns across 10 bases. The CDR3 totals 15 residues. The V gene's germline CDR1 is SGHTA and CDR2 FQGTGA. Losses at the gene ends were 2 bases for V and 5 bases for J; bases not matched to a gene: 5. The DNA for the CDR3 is TGTGCCAGCAGCTTACACGGGACAGGGGCCGAGACCCAGTACTTC. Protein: CASSLHGTGAETQYF.

The CDR3 nucleotides are TGTGCCAGCAGTGAAAGAGAGGGGACTGGGGGTTCGGCAGAGCAGTACTTC. Translation gives CASSEREGTGGSAEQYF. The chain links TRBV6-1 to TRBJ2-7; weak D call: TRBD2 (6 bases). V lost 2 bases and J lost 7, with 24 bases in between. Germline values: CDR1 MNHNS, CDR2 SASEGT. The CDR3 extends over 17 amino acids.

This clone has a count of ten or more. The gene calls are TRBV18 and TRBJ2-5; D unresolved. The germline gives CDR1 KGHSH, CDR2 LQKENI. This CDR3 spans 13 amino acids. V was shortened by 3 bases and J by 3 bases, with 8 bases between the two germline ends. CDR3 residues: CASSPNREETQYF. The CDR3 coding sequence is TGTGCCAGCTCACCTAACAGAGAAGAGACCCAGTACTTC. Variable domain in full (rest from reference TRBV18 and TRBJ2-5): NAGVMQNPRHLVRRRGQEARLRCSPMKGHSHVYWYRQLPEEGLKFMVYLQKENIIDESGMPKERFSAEFPKEGPSILRIQQVVRGDSAAYFCASSPNREETQYFGPGTRLLVL.

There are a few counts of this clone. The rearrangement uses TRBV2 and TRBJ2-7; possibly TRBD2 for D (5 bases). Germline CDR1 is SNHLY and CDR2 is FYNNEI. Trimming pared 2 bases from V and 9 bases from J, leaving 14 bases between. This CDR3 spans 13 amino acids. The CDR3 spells CASSENLRGGQYF. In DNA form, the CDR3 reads TGTGCCAGCAGTGAAAATCTTCGAGGAGGGCAGTACTTC.

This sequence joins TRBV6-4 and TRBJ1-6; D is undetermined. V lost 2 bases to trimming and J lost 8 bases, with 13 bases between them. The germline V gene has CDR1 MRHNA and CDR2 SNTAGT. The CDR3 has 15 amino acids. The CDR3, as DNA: TGTGCCAGCAGTGACGCTCCAGTGGCGCATTCACCCCTCCACTTT. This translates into CASSDAPVAHSPLHF.